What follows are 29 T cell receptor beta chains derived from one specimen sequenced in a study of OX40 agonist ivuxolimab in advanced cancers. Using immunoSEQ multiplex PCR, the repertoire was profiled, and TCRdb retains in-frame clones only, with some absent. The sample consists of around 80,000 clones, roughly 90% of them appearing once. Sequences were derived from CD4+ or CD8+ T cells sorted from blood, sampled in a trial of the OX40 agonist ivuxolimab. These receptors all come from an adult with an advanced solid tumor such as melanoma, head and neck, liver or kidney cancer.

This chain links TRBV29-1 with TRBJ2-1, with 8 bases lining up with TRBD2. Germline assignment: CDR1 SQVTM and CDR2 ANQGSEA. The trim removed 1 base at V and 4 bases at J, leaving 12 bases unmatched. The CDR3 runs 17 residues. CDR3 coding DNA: TGCAGCGTTGAAGTCAGGGGTATCAGCGGGAGTTACAATGAGCAGTTCTTC. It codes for CSVEVRGISGSYNEQFF.

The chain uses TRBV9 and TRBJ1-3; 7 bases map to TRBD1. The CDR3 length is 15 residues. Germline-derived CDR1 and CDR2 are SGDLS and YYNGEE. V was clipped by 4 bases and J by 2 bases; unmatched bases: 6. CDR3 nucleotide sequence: TGTGCCAGCAGCACCACGACAGGGACTGGAAACACCATATATTTT. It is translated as CASSTTTGTGNTIYF.

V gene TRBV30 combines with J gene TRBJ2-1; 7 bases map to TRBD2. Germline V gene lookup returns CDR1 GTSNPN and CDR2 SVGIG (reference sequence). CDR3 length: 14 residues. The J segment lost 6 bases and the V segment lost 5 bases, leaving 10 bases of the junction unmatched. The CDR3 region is CAWESRASGNEQFF. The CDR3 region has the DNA TGTGCCTGGGAGTCCCGTGCTAGCGGCAATGAGCAGTTCTTC.

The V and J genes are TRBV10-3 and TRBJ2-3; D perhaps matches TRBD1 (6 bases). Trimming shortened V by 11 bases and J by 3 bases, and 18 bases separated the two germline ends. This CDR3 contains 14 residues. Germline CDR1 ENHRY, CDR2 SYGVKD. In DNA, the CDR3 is TGTGCCTCTCGCGGTGGGGGCGGAACAGATACGCAGTATTTT. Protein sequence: CASRGGGGTDTQYF.

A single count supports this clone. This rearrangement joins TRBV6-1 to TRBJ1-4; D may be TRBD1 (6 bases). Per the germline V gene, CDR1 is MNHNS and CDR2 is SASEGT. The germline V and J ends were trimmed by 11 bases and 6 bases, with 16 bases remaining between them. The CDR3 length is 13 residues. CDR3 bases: TGTGCCGGCGCCCGGGGGCTTGATGAAAAACTGTTTTTT. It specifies CAGARGLDEKLFF.

CDR3 sequence (DNA): TGTGCCAGCAGCCTCCGGACAGCTCTAACCGGGGAGCTGTTTTTT. It is translated as CASSLRTALTGELFF. The chain has TRBV6-1 and TRBJ2-2, with TRBD1 as a possible D gene (6 bases). V was clipped by 6 bases and J by 5 bases, with 16 bases between them. The germline CDR1 and CDR2 sequences are MNHNS and SASEGT. The CDR3 spans 15 residues.

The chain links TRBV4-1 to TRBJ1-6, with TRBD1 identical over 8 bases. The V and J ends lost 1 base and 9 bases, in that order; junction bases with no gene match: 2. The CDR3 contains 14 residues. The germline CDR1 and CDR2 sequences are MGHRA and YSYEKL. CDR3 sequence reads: CASSQGTGRSPLHF. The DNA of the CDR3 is TGCGCCAGCAGCCAAGGGACAGGGCGTTCACCCCTCCACTTT.

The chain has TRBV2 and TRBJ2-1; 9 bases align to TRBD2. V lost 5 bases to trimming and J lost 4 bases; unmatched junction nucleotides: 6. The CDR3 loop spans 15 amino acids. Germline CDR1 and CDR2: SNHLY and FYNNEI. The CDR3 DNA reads TGTGCCAGCAGTCCCGGGACTAGCCCTTACAATGAGCAGTTCTTC. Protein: CASSPGTSPYNEQFF.

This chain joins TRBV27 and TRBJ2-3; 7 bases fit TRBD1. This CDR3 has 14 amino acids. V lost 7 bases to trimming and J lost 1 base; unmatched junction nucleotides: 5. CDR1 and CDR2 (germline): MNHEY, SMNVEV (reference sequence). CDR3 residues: CASTPTGRTDTQYF. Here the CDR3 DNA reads TGTGCCAGCACCCCGACAGGGCGCACAGATACGCAGTATTTT.

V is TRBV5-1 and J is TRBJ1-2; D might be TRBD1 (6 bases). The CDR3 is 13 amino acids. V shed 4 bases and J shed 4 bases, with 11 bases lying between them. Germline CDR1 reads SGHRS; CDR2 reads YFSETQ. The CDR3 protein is CASSLGQLYGYTF. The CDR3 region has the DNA TGCGCCAGCAGCCTGGGACAACTCTATGGCTACACCTTC.

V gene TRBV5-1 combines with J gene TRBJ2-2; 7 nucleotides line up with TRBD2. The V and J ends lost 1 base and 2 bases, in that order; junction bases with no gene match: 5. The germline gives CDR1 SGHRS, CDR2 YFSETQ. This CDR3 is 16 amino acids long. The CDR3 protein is CASSLRGRANTGELFF. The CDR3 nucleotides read TGCGCCAGCAGCTTGCGCGGGAGAGCCAACACCGGGGAGCTGTTTTTT.

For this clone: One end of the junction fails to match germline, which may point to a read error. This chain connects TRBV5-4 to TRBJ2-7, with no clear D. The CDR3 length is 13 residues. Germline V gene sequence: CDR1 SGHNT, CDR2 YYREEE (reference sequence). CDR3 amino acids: CASSSRTSYEQCF. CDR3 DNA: TGTGCCAGCAGCAGCAGGACCAGCTACGAGCAGTGCTTC.

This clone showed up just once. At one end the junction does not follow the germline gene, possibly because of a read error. The CDR3 here is CSASWRSEVF. The CDR3 coding sequence is TGCAGTGCTAGCTGGCGGAGCGAGGTCTTC. The rearrangement joins TRBV20-1 to TRBJ2-1; D remains unclear. The CDR3 covers 10 residues. The germline gives CDR1 DFQATT, CDR2 SNEGSKA (reference sequence).

The CDR3 coding sequence is TGTGCCAGCAGCCGTCTCCCTTCAGGGGGCCTTAATGAAAAACTGTTTTTT. It yields the protein CASSRLPSGGLNEKLFF. The rearrangement uses TRBV5-5 and TRBJ1-4; 8 bases fit TRBD1. This CDR3 is built from 17 residues. Germline V gene sequence: CDR1 SGHKS, CDR2 YYEKEE (reference sequence). V lost 4 bases and J lost 4; bases outside the gene matches: 12. Variable domain in full (rest from reference TRBV5-5 and TRBJ1-4): DAGVTQSPTHLIKTRGQQVTLRCSPISGHKSVSWYQQVLGQGPQFIFQYYEKEERGRGNFPDRFSARQFPNYSSELNVNALLLGDSALYLCASSRLPSGGLNEKLFFGSGTQLSVL.

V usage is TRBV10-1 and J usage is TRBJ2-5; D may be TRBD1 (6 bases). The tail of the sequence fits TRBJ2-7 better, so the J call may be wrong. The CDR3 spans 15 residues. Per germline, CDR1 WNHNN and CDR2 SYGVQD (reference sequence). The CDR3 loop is CARALGRGHPYEQYF. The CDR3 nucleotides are TGCGCCAGGGCACTGGGCAGGGGCCACCCCTACGAGCAGTACTTC.

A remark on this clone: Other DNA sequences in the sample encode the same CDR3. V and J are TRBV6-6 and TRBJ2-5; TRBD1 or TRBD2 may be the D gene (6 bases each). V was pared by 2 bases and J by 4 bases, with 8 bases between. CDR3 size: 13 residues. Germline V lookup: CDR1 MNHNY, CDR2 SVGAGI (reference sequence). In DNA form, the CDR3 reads TGTGCCAGCAGTTACGGAGGGGGAGAGACCCAGTACTTC. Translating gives CASSYGGGETQYF.

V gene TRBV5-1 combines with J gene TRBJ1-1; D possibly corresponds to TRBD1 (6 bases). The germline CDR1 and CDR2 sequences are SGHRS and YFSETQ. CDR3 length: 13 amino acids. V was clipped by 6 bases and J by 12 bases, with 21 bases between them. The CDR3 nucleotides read TGCGCCAGCACCCGGGGGCAGGACGCTTCTACTTTCTTT. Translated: CASTRGQDASTFF. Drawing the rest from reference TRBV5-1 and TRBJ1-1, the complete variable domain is KAGVTQTPRYLIKTRGQQVTLSCSPISGHRSVSWYQQTPGQGLQFLFEYFSETQRNKGNFPGRFSGRQFSNSRSEMNVSTLELGDSALYLCASTRGQDASTFFGQGTRLTVV.

CDR3 in amino acids: CASSLQGVRVATEAFF. In nucleotides, the CDR3 is TGTGCCAGCAGCCTCCAAGGGGTCAGGGTCGCCACTGAAGCTTTCTTT. The chain uses TRBV14 and TRBJ1-1, with D tentatively TRBD1 (5 bases). Germline loops: CDR1 SGHDN, CDR2 FVKESK. Trimming took 4 bases from V and 4 from J, leaving 19 bases between them. This CDR3 spans 16 amino acids.

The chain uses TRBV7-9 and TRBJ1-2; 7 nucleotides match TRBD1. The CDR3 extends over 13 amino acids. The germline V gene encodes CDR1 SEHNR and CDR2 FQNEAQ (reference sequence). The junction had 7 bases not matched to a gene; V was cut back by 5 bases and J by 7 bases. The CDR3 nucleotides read TGTGCCAGCAGCCCCGACAGGGAGTTTGGCTACACCTTC. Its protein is CASSPDREFGYTF.

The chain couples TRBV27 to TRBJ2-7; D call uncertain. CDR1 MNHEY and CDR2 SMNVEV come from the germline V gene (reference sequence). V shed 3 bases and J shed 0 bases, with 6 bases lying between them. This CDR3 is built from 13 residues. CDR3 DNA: TGTGCCAGCAGTTTGGCAGGCTCCTACGAGCAGTACTTC. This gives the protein CASSLAGSYEQYF.

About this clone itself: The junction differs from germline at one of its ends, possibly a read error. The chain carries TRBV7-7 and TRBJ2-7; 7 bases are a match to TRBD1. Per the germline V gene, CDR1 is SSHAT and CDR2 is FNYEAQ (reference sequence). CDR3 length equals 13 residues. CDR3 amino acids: CASSPGQNYEQYF. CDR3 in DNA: TGTGCTAGCAGCCCGGGACAGAACTACGAGCAGTACTTC.

CDR3 region: CAFRGLNTGELFF. The CDR3 coding sequence is TGTGCCTTCAGGGGGCTGAACACCGGGGAGCTGTTTTTT. The chain has TRBV30 and TRBJ2-2, with TRBD1 matching 8 bases. CDR3 length: 13 residues. Looked up from germline, CDR1 is GTSNPN and CDR2 is SVGIG (reference sequence). Trimming cost V 7 bases and J 1 base; bases outside gene matches: 2.

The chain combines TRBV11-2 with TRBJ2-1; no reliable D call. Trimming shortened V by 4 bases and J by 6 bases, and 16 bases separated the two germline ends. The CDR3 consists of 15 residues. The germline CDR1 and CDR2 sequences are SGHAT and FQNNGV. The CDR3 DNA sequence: TGTGCCAGCAGCTCCGCAGGCAGGAGCAGCAATGAGCAGTTCTTC. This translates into CASSSAGRSSNEQFF.

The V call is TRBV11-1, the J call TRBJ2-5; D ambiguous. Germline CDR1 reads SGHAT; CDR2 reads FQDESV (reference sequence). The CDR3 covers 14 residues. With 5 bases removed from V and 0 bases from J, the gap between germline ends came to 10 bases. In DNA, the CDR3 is TGTGCCAGCAGCCTAGGAACTAACCAAGAGACCCAGTACTTC. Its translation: CASSLGTNQETQYF.

CDR3 DNA: TGTGCCAGCAGGGAAAGGGGCACCGGGGAGCTGTTTTTT. This codes for CASRERGTGELFF. The chain has TRBV6-5 and TRBJ2-2; maybe TRBD1 (5 bases). Trimming took 6 bases from V and 4 from J, leaving 9 bases between them. Germline loops: CDR1 MNHEY, CDR2 SVGAGI. The CDR3 runs 13 residues.

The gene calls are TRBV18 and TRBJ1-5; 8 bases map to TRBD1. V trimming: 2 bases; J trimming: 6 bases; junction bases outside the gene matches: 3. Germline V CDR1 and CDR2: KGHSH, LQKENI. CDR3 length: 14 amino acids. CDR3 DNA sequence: TGTGCCAGCTCACCAGGGACAGGCAGTCAGCCCCAGCATTTT. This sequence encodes CASSPGTGSQPQHF.

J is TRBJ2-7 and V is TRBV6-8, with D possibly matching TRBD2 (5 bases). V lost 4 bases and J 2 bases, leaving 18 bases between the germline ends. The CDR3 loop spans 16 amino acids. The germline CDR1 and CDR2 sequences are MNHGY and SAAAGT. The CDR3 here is CASSSKGLPGTYEQYF. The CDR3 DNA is TGTGCCAGCAGTTCCAAAGGACTTCCTGGGACCTACGAGCAGTACTTC.

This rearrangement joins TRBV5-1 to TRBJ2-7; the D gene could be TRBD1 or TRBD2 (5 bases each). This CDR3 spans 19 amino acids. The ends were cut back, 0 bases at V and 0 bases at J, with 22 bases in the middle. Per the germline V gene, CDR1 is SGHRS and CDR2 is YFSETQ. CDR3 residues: CASSLALSGTSFLSYEQYF. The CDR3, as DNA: TGCGCCAGCAGCTTGGCCCTGTCAGGGACCTCCTTCCTCTCCTACGAGCAGTACTTC.

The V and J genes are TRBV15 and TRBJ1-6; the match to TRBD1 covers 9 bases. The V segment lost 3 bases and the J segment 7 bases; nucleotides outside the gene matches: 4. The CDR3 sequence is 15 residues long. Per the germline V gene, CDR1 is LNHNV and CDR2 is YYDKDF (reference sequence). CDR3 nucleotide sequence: TGTGCCACCAGCAGGGACAGGGGTTGGAATTCACCCCTCCACTTT. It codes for CATSRDRGWNSPLHF.